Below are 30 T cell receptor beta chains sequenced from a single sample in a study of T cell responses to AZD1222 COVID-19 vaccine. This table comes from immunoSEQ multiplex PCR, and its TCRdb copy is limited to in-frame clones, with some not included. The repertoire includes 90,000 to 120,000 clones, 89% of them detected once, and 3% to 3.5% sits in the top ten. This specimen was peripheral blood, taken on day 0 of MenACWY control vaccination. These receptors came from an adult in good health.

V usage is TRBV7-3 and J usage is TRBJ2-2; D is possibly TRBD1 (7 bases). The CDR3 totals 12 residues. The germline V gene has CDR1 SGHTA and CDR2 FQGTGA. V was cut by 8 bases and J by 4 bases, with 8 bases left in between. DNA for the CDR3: TGTGCCAGCCAGGGGGGCACCGGGGAGCTGTTTTTT. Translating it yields CASQGGTGELFF.

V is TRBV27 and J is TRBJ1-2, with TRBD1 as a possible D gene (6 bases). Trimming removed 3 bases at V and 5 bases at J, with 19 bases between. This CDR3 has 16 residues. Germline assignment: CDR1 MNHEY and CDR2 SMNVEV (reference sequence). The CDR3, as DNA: TGTGCCAGCAGTTTGAGAGGACAGAAATCTTGGTATGGCTACACCTTC. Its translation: CASSLRGQKSWYGYTF.

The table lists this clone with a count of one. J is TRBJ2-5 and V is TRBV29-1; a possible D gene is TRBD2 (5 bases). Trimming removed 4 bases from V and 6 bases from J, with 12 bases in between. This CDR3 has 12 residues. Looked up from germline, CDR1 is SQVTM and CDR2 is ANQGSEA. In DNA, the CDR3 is TGCAGCGTTGGAGAGGGCGCCAAGACCCAGTACTTC. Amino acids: CSVGEGAKTQYF. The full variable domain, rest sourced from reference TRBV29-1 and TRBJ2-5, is SAVISQKPSRDICQRGTSLTIQCQVDSQVTMMFWYRQQPGQSLTLIATANQGSEATYESGFVIDKFPISRPNLTFSTLTVSNMSPEDSSIYLCSVGEGAKTQYFGPGTRLLVL.

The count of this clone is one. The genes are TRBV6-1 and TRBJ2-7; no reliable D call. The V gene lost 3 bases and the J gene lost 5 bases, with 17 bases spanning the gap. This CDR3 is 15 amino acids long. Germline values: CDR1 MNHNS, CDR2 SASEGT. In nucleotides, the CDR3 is TGTGCCAGCAGTGACCCGTGGCGGACCCGGGACGAGCAGTACTTC. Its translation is CASSDPWRTRDEQYF.

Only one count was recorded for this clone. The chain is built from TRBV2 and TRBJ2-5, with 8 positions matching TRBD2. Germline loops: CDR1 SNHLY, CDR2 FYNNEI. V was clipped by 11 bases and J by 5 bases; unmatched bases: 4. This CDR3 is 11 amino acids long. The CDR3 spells CAGSGAETQYF. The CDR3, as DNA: TGTGCCGGTAGCGGGGCCGAGACCCAGTACTTC.

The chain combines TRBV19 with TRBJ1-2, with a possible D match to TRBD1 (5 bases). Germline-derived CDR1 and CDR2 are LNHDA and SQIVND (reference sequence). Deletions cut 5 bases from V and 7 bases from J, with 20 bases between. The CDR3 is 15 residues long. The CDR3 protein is CASSPRGPRERGYTF. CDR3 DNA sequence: TGTGCCAGTAGTCCCCGAGGGCCCAGGGAGCGTGGCTACACCTTC.

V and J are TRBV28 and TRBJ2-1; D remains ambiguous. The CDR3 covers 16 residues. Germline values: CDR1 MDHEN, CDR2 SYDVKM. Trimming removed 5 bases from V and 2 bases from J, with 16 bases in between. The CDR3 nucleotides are TGTGCCAGCAGTCTCCCCCGGGTAGGCCCCTACAATGAGCAGTTCTTC. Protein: CASSLPRVGPYNEQFF.

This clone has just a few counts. The CDR3 bases are TGTGCCAGCAGTAAAGGGCGTTTTAGGGTGGGGAACAATCAGCCCCAGCATTTT. Its protein product is CASSKGRFRVGNNQPQHF. The chain is built from TRBV21-1 and TRBJ1-5. TRBV21-1 is termed a pseudogene. The CDR3 is 18 residues long.

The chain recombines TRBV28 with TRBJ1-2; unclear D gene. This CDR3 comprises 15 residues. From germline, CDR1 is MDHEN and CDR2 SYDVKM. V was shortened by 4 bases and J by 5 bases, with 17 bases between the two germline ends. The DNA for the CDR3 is TGTGCCAGCAGTTATCAGTCCGGGCCAATTTATGGCTACACCTTC. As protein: CASSYQSGPIYGYTF.

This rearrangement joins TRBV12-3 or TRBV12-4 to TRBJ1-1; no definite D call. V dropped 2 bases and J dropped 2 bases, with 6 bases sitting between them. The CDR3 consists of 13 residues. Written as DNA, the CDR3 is TGTGCCAGCAGTTTATTCCTAAACACTGAAGCTTTCTTT. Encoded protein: CASSLFLNTEAFF.

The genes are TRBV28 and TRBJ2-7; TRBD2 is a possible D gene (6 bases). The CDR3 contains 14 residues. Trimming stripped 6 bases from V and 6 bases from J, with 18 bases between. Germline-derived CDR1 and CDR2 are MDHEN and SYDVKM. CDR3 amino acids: CASSPRDSYLEQYF. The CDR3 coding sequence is TGTGCCAGCAGCCCGAGGGACTCCTATCTCGAGCAGTACTTC.

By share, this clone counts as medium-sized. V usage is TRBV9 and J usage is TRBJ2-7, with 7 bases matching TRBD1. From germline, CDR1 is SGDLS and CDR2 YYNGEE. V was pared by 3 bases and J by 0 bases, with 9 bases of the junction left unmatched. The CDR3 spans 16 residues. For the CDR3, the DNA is TGTGCCAGCAGCGACTCCCGGGACAGAGGCTCCTACGAGCAGTACTTC. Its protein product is CASSDSRDRGSYEQYF.

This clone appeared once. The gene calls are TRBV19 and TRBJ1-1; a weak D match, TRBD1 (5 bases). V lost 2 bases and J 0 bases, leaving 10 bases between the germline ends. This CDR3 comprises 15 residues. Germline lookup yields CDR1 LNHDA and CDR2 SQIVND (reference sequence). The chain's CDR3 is CASSIHDSMNTEAFF. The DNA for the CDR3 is TGTGCCAGTAGTATACATGACAGCATGAACACTGAAGCTTTCTTT.

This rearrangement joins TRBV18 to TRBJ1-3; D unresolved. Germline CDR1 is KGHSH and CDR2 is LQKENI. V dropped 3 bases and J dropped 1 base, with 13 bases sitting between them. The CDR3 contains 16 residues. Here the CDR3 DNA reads TGTGCCAGCTCACCCTGGTCAACAAATTCTGGAAACACCATATATTTT. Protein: CASSPWSTNSGNTIYF.

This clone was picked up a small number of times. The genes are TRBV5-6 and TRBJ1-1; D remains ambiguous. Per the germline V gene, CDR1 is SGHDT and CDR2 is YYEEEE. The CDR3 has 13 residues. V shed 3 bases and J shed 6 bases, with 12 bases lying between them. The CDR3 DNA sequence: TGTGCCAGCAGCTCCCAATATGGTGCTGAAGCTTTCTTT. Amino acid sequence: CASSSQYGAEAFF. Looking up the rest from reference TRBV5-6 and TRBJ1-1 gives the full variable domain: DAGVTQSPTHLIKTRGQQVTLRCSPKSGHDTVSWYQQALGQGPQFIFQYYEEEERQRGNFPDRFSGHQFPNYSSELNVNALLLGDSALYLCASSSQYGAEAFFGQGTRLTVV.

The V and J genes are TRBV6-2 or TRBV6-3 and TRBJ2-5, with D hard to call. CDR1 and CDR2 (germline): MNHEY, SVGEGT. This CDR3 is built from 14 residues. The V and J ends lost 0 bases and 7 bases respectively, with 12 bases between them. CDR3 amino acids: CASSYSGTAGTQYF. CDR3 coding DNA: TGTGCCAGCAGTTACTCGGGCACTGCAGGGACCCAGTACTTC.

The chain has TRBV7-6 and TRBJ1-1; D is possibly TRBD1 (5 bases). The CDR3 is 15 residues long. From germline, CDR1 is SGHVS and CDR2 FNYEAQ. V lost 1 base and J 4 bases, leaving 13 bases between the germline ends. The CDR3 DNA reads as TGTGCCAGCAGCTTAGTTGGGGGAGGGACCACTGAAGCTTTCTTT. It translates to CASSLVGGGTTEAFF.

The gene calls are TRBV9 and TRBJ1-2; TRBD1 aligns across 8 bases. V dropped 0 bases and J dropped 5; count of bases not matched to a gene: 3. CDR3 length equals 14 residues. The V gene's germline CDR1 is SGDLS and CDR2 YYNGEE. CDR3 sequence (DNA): TGTGCCAGCAGCGTAGAGGGGACAGGTTATGGCTACACCTTC. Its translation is CASSVEGTGYGYTF.

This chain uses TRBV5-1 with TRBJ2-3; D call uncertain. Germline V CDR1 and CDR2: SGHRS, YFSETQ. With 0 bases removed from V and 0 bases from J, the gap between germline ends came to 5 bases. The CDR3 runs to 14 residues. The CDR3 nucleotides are TGCGCCAGCAGCTTGGTGCCTAGCACAGATACGCAGTATTTT. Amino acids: CASSLVPSTDTQYF. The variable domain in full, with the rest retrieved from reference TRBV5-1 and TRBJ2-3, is KAGVTQTPRYLIKTRGQQVTLSCSPISGHRSVSWYQQTPGQGLQFLFEYFSETQRNKGNFPGRFSGRQFSNSRSEMNVSTLELGDSALYLCASSLVPSTDTQYFGPGTRLTVL.

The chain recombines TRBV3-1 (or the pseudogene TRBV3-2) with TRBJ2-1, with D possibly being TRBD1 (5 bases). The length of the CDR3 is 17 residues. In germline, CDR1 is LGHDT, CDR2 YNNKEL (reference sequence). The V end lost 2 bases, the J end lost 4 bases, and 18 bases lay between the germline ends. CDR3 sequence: CASSQFKFRGTYNEQFF. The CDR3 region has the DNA TGTGCCAGCAGCCAATTTAAGTTTAGGGGAACTTACAATGAGCAGTTCTTC.

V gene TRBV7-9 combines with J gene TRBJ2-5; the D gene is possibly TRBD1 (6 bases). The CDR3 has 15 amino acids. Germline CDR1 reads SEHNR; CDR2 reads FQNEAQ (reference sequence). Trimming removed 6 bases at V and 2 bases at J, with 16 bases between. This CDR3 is CASSTGTLHQETQYF. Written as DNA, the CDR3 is TGTGCCAGCAGTACCGGGACACTTCATCAAGAGACCCAGTACTTC.

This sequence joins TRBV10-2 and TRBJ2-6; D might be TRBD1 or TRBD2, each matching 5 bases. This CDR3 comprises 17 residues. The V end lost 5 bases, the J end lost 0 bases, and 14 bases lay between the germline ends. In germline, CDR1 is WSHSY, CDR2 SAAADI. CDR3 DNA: TGCGCCAGCAGTTCCGGGACGGCTAACTCTGGGGCCAACGTCCTGACTTTC. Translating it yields CASSSGTANSGANVLTF.

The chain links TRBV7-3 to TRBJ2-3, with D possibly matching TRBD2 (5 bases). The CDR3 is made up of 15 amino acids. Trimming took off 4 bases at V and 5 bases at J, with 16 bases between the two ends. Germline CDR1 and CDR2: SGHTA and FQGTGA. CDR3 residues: CASSSERWRVDTQYF. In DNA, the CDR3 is TGTGCCAGCAGCTCCGAGCGGTGGCGGGTAGATACGCAGTATTTT.

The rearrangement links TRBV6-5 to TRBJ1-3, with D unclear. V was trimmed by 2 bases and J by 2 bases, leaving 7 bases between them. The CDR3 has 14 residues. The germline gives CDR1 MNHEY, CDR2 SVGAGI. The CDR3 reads CASSYREAGNTIYF. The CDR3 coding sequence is TGTGCCAGCAGTTACAGGGAGGCTGGAAACACCATATATTTT.

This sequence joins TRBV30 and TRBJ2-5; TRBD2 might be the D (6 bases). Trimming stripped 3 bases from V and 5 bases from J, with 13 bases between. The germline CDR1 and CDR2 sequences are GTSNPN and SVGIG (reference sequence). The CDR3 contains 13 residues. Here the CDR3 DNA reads TGTGCCTGGAGCAACGGGGGTTGGGAGACCCAGTACTTC. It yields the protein CAWSNGGWETQYF. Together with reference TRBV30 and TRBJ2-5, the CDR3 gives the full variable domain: SQTIHQWPATLVQPVGSPLSLECTVEGTSNPNLYWYRQAAGRGLQLLFYSVGIGQISSEVPQNLSASRPQDRQFILSSKKLLLSDSGFYLCAWSNGGWETQYFGPGTRLLVL.

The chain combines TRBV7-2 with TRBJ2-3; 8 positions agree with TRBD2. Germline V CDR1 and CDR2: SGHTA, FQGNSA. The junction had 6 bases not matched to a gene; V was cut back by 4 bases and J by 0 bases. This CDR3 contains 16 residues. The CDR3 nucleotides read TGTGCCAGCAGCTCGAGCGGGGGTGGTAGCACAGATACGCAGTATTTT. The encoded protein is CASSSSGGGSTDTQYF. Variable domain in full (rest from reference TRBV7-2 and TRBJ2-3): GAGVSQSPSNKVTEKGKDVELRCDPISGHTALYWYRQSLGQGLEFLIYFQGNSAPDKSGLPSDRFSAERTGGSVSTLTIQRTQQEDSAVYLCASSSSGGGSTDTQYFGPGTRLTVL.

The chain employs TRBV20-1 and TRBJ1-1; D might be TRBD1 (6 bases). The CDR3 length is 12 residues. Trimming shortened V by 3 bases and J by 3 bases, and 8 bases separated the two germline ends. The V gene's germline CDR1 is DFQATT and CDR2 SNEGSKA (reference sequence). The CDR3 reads CSASKGDTEAFF. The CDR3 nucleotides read TGCAGTGCTAGTAAGGGGGACACTGAAGCTTTCTTT.

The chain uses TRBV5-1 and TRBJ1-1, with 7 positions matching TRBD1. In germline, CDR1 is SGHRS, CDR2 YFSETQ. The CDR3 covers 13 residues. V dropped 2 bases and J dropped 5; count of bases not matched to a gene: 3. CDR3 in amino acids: CASSFQGGTEAFF. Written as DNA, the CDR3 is TGCGCCAGCAGCTTCCAGGGGGGGACTGAAGCTTTCTTT. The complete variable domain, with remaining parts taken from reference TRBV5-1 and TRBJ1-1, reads KAGVTQTPRYLIKTRGQQVTLSCSPISGHRSVSWYQQTPGQGLQFLFEYFSETQRNKGNFPGRFSGRQFSNSRSEMNVSTLELGDSALYLCASSFQGGTEAFFGQGTRLTVV.

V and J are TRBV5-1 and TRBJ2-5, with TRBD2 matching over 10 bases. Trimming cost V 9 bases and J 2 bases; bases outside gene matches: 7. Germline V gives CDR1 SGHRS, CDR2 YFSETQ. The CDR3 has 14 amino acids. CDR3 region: CATKRGGYQETQYF. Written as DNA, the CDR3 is TGCGCCACAAAGCGGGGGGGATATCAAGAGACCCAGTACTTC.

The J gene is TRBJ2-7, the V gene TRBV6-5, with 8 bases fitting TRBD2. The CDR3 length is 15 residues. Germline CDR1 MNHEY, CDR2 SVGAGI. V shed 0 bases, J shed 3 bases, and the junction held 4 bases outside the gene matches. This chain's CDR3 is CASSYSSGGHYEQYF. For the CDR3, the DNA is TGTGCCAGCAGTTACTCGAGCGGGGGCCACTACGAGCAGTACTTC.